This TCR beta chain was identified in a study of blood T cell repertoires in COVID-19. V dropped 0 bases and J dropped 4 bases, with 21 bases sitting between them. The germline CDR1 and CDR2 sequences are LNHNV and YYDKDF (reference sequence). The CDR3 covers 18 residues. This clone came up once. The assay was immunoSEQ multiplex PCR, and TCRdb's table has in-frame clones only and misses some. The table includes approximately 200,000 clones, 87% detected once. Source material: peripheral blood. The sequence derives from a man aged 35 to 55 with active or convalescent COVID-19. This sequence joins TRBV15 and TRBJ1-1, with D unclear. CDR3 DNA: TGTGCCACCAGCAGAGATTCCCCAATCTATTCCCTTGGCACTGAAGCTTTCTTT. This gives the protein CATSRDSPIYSLGTEAFF.